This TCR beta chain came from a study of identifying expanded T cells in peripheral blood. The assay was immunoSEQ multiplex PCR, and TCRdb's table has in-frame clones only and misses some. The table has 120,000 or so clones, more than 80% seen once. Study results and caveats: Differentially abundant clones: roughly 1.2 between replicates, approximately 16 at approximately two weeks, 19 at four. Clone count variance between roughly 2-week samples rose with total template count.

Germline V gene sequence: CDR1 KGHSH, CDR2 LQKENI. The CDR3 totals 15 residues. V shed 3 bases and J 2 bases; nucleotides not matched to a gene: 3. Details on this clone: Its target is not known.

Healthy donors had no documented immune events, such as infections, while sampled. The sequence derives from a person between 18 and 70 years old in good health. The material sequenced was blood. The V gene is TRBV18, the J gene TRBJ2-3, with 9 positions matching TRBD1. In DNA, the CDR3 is TGTGCCAGCTCACCGGGACAGGGTTTCACAGATACGCAGTATTTT. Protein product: CASSPGQGFTDTQYF.